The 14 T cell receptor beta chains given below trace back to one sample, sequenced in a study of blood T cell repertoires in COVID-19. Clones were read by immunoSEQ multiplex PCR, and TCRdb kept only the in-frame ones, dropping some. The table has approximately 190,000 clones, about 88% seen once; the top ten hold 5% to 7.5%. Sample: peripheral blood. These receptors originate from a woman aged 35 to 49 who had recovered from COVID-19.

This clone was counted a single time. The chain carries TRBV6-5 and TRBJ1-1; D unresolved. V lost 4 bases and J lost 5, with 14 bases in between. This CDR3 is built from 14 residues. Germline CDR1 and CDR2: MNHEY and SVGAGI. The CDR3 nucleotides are TGTGCCAGCAGTTTCTCAGATGGCTGGACTGAAGCTTTCTTT. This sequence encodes CASSFSDGWTEAFF.

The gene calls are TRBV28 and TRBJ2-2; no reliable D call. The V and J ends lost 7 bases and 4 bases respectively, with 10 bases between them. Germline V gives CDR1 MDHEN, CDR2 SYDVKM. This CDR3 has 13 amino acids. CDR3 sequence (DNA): TGTGCCAGCATTGATTCGGTCACCGGGGAGCTGTTTTTT. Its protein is CASIDSVTGELFF. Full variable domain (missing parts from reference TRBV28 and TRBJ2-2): DVKVTQSSRYLVKRTGEKVFLECVQDMDHENMFWYRQDPGLGLRLIYFSYDVKMKEKGDIPEGYSVSREKKERFSLILESASTNQTSMYLCASIDSVTGELFFGEGSRLTVL.

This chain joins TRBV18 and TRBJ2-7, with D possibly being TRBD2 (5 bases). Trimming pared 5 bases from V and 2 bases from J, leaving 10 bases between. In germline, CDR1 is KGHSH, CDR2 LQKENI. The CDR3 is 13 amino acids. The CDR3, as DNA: TGTGCCAGCTCATTTGATAGCGCCTACGAGCAGTACTTC. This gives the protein CASSFDSAYEQYF.

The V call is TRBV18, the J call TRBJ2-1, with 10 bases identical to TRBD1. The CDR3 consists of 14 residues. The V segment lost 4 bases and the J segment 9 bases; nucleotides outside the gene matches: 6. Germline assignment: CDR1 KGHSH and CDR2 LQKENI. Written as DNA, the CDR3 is TGTGCCAGCTCACGGGGACAGGGGACGGGTGAGCAGTTCTTC. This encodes CASSRGQGTGEQFF.

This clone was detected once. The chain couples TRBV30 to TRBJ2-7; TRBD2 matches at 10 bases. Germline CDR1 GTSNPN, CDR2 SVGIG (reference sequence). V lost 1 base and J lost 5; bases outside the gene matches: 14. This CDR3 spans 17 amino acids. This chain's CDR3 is CAWSATRSSGSLNEQYF. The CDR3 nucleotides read TGTGCCTGGAGTGCAACTCGTTCTAGCGGGAGTTTAAACGAGCAGTACTTC. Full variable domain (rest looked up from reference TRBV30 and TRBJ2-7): SQTIHQWPATLVQPVGSPLSLECTVEGTSNPNLYWYRQAAGRGLQLLFYSVGIGQISSEVPQNLSASRPQDRQFILSSKKLLLSDSGFYLCAWSATRSSGSLNEQYFGPGTRLTVT.

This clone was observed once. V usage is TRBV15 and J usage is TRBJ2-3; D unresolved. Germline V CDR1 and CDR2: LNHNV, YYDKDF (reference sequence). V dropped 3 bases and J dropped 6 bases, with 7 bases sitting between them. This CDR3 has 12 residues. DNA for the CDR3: TGTGCCACCAGCAGGTCAGCGGATACGCAGTATTTT. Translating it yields CATSRSADTQYF.

CDR3 in DNA: TGTGCCAGCAGCACTAGCAAACAGGAAAGCTCCTACAATGAGCAGTTCTTC. Translating it yields CASSTSKQESSYNEQFF. This chain joins TRBV2 and TRBJ2-1; tentatively, D is TRBD2 (6 bases). This CDR3 is 17 amino acids long. Trimming pared 6 bases from V and 0 bases from J, leaving 18 bases between. CDR1 and CDR2 from the germline V gene are SNHLY and FYNNEI.

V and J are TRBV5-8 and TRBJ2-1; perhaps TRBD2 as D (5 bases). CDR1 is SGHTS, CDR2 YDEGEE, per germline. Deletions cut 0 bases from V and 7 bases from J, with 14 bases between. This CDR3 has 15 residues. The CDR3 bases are TGTGCCAGCAGCTTGGGGCTAGCCACGCTGAATGAGCAGTTCTTC. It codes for CASSLGLATLNEQFF.

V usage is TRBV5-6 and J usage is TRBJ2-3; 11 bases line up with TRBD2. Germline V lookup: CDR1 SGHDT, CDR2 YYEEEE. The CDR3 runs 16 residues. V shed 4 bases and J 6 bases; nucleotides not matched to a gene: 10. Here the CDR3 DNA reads TGTGCCAGCAGCCCTCCGACTAGCGGGGTTTCGGATACGCAGTATTTT. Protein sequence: CASSPPTSGVSDTQYF.

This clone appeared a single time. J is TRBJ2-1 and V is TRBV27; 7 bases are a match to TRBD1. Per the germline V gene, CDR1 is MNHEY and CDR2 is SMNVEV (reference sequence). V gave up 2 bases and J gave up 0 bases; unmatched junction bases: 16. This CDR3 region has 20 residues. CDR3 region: CASSLRRLWDSQRSYNEQFF. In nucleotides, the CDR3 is TGTGCCAGCAGTTTAAGGAGGCTTTGGGACAGCCAACGCTCCTACAATGAGCAGTTCTTC.

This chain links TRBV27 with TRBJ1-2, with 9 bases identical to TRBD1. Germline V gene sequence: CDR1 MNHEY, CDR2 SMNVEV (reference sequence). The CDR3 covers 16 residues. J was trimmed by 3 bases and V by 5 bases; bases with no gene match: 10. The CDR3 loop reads CASSPTGQGNDYGYTF. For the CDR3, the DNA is TGTGCCAGCAGTCCGACGGGACAGGGAAATGACTATGGCTACACCTTC.

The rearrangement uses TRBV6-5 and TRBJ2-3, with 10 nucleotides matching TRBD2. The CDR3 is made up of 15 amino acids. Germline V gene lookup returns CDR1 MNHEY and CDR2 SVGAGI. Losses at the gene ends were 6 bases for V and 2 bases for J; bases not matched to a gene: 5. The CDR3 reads CASRMLAGATDTQYF. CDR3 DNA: TGTGCCAGCAGAATGCTAGCGGGGGCCACAGATACGCAGTATTTT.

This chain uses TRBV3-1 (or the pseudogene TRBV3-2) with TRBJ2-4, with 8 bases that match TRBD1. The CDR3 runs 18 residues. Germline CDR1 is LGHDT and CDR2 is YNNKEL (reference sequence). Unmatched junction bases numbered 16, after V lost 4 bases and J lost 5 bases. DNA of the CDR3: TGTGCCAGCAGCCGATCCGGGACAGGTCGGGGGCCTCAAAACATTCAGTACTTC. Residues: CASSRSGTGRGPQNIQYF.

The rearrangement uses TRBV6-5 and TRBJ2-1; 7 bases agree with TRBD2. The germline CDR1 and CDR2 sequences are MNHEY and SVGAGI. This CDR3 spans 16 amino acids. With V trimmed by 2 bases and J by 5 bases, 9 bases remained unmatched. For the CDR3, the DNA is TGTGCCAGCAGTTACGCTGACTGGACTAGGGACAATGAGCAGTTCTTC. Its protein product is CASSYADWTRDNEQFF.